The source of this TCR beta chain is a study of T cell responses to AZD1222 COVID-19 vaccine. The CDR3 spans 14 residues. With V trimmed by 5 bases and J by 2 bases, 6 bases remained unmatched. Germline CDR1 reads MNHEY; CDR2 reads SMNVEV (reference sequence). This clone has only one observation. Sequencing used immunoSEQ multiplex PCR; TCRdb keeps in-frame clones, though not all of them. The table has about 160,000 clones, 85% to 90% seen once. The clonotype was recovered from an adult who received the AZD1222 COVID-19 vaccine. J is TRBJ2-7 and V is TRBV27, with 7 nucleotides matching TRBD1. The material was peripheral blood, obtained 28 days after the second AZD1222 dose. The CDR3 nucleotides read TGTGCCAGCAGTCCAGGACAGGAGACCTACGAGCAGTACTTC. It is translated as CASSPGQETYEQYF.